A selection of T cell receptor beta chains follows, all from one sample in a study of OX40 agonist ivuxolimab in advanced cancers. Profiled with immunoSEQ multiplex PCR; TCRdb holds only in-frame clones, not every one. Of approximately 47,000 clones listed, almost 90% are singletons. The source material was CD4+ or CD8+ T cells sorted from blood, sampled in a trial of the OX40 agonist ivuxolimab. These receptors were collected from an adult with an advanced solid tumor such as melanoma, head and neck, liver or kidney cancer. The CDR3 runs from the conserved cysteine through the conserved F or W. The order of the fields is V gene, J gene, clone size, D gene, CDR3 protein, CDR3 DNA. A D gene is named only where the DNA matches it firmly. Not every row has a clone size; where given, it reads once, few, many or a size class.

TRBV7-9	TRBJ2-3	once	.	CASSARQSTDTQYF	TGTGCCAGCAGCGCACGGCAGAGCACAGATACGCAGTATTTT
TRBV6-5	TRBJ1-1	.	.	CASTGGNTEAFF	TGTGCCAGCACGGGGGGGAACACTGAAGCTTTCTTT
TRBV7-3	TRBJ2-3	once	.	CASSSRGADTQYF	TGTGCCAGCAGCTCAAGAGGCGCAGATACGCAGTATTTT
TRBV2	TRBJ2-1	.	.	CASSSGPLVNEQFF	TGTGCCAGCAGTTCCGGGCCCCTCGTGAATGAGCAGTTCTTC
TRBV29-1	TRBJ1-3	.	TRBD1	CVYQGGTTRSGNTIYF	TGCGTGTACCAGGGGGGGACGACTCGCTCTGGAAACACCATATATTTT
TRBV6-5	TRBJ1-1	.	.	CASSRSNTEAFF	TGTGCCAGCAGTAGGTCGAACACTGAAGCTTTCTTT
TRBV4-3	TRBJ1-2	.	.	CASSHGTTNYGYTF	TGCGCCAGCAGCCACGGAACAACTAACTATGGCTACACCTTC
TRBV11-2	TRBJ1-5	.	.	CASSLAGGSNQPQHF	TGTGCCAGCAGCTTAGCGGGGGGCAGCAATCAGCCCCAGCATTTT
TRBV5-1	TRBJ1-1	.	TRBD1	CASSSGTGILGTEAFF	TGCGCCAGCAGCTCTGGGACAGGAATCCTAGGCACTGAAGCTTTCTTT
TRBV2	TRBJ1-6	once	.	CASSESGPSPLHF	TGTGCCAGCAGTGAATCGGGGCCTTCACCCCTCCACTTT
TRBV29-1	TRBJ1-2	.	.	CSVENNYGYTF	TGCAGCGTTGAAAACAACTATGGCTACACCTTC
TRBV7-2	TRBJ2-3	.	TRBD2	CASSLLGLAGVTQYF	TGTGCCAGCAGCCTATTGGGACTAGCGGGAGTTACGCAGTATTTT
TRBV4-2	TRBJ2-1	.	.	CASSHRGVNNEQFF	TGTGCCAGCAGCCATCGGGGCGTCAACAATGAGCAGTTCTTC
TRBV5-1	TRBJ2-1	.	TRBD1	CASSLAGTGVEQFF	TGCGCCAGCAGCTTAGCCGGGACAGGGGTTGAGCAGTTCTTC